The TCR beta chain under discussion was sequenced for a study of blood T cell repertoires in COVID-19. Some clones are missing from TCRdb's copy, which holds only in-frame ones; the method was immunoSEQ multiplex PCR. The sample lists over 120,000 clones, approximately 90% seen once, with 2.5% to 3% in the top ten. The receptor was isolated from a man aged 55 to 69 with active or convalescent COVID-19. Sequenced material: peripheral blood.

This CDR3 reads CASSLSGQTGELFF. As DNA, the CDR3 is TGTGCCAGCAGCTTATCTGGACAGACCGGGGAGCTGTTTTTT. The chain employs TRBV6-5 and TRBJ2-2; D might be TRBD1 (6 bases). The germline V gene encodes CDR1 MNHEY and CDR2 SVGAGI. The V end was cut by 6 bases, the J end by 5 bases, with 13 bases between. This CDR3 region has 14 residues.